Detailed here is one T cell receptor (beta chain). Sample time point: baseline pretreatment blood. The treatment was: 15 Gy SBRT to primary tumor, nephrectomy 4 weeks later. The tumor was a clear cell renal cell carcinoma. The entry originates in a study of radiation and T cells in renal cell carcinoma. The V segment lost 3 bases and the J segment 1 base; nucleotides outside the gene matches: 11. The CDR3 contains 16 residues. In germline, CDR1 is SQVTM, CDR2 ANQGSEA. The method was immunoSEQ multiplex PCR; TCRdb's version includes in-frame clones alone and lacks a portion of them. Of 55,000 to 65,000 clones listed, roughly three quarters are singletons.

Sequenced material: blood, taken from a patient whose treatment included radiotherapy and nephrectomy. This clonotype originated in a man in his sixties with renal cell carcinoma. V is TRBV29-1 and J is TRBJ2-5; 7 bases align to TRBD2. In DNA, the CDR3 is TGCAGCGTTGAGGGTCTAGCGGAGGGCCTCCAAGAGACCCAGTACTTC. As protein: CSVEGLAEGLQETQYF. The complete variable domain, with remaining parts taken from reference TRBV29-1 and TRBJ2-5, reads SAVISQKPSRDICQRGTSLTIQCQVDSQVTMMFWYRQQPGQSLTLIATANQGSEATYESGFVIDKFPISRPNLTFSTLTVSNMSPEDSSIYLCSVEGLAEGLQETQYFGPGTRLLVL.